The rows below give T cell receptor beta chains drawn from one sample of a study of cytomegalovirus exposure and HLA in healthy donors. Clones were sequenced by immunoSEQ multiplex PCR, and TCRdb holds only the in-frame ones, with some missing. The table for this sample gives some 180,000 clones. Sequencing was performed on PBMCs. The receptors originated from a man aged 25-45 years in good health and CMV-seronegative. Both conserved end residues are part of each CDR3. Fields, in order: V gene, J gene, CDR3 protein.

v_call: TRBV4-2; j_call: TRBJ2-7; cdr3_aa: CASSQDTGTSGSDGPYEQYF
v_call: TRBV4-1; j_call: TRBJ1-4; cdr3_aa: CASSQPQGANEKLFF
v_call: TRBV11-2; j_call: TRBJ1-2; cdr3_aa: CASSSNTANYGYTF
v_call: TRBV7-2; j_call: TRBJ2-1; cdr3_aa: CASSWGGLAGGNEQFF
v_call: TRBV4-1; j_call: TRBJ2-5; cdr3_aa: CASSQRGQVETQYF
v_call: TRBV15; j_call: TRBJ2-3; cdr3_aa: CATAGLAGGRSTDTQYF
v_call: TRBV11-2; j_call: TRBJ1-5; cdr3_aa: CASSPVGTGGSQPQHF
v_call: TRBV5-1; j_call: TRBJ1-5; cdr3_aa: CASSIGVGGNQPQHF
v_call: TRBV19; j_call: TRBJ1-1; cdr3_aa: CASSTDRSTEAFF
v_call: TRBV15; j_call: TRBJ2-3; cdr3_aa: CATSGSSQGREKYF
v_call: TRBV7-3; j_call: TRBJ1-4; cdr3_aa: CASSLGGRNEKLFF
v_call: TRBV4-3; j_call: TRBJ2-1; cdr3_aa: CASSQGSQRGARDEQFF
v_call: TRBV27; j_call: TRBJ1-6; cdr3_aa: CASSVIYGGGNSPLHF
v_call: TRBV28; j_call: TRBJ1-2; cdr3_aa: CASTPTGGNYGYTF
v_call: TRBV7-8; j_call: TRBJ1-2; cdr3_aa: CASSLVQGADYGYTF
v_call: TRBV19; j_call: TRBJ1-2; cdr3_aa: CASTPGGQHNYGYTF
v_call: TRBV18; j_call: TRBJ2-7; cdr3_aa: CASSPAGSLNYEQYF
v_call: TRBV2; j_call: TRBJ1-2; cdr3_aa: CATTAQSDRVGGYTF
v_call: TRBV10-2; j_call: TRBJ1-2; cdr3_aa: CASSDIGDRGLNYGYTF
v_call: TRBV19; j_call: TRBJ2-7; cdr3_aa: CASSSGRGYPLDEQYF
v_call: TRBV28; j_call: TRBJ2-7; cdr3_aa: CASSPPFGQGAYEQYF
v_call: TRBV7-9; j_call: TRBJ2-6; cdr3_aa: CASTPGTGSPGANVLTF
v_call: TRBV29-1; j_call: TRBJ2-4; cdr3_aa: CSGATRGAKNIQYF
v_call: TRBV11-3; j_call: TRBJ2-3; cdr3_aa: CASMAGLSTDTQYF
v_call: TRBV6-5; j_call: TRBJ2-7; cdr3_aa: CASSYSGSGGAYEQYF
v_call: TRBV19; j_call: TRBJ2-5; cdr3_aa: CASNSKQETQYF
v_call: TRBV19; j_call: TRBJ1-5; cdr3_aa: CASSRGGSGQPQHF
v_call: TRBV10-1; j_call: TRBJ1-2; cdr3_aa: CASFVNRAHYGYTF
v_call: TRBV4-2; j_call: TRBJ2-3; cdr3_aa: CASSLSGTSTDTQYF
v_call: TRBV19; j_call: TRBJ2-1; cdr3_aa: CASSLIYNEQFF
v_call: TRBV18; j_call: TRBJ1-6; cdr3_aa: CASSQPGGERNSPLHF
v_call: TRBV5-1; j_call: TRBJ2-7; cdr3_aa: CASSVREIQYF
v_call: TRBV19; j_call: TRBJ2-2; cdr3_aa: CASSNRGNTGELFF
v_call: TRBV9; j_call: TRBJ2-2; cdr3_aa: CASSVGLATGELFF
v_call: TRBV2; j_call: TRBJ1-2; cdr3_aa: CASRAMTENYGYTF
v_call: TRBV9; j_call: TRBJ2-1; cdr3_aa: CASSGGEGFVNEQFF
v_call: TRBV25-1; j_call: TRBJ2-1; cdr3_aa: CASSDGTSSNEQFF